Reported below is one T cell receptor (beta chain). What it recognizes is unknown. This record comes from a study of cytomegalovirus exposure and HLA in healthy donors. Study-level results: Altogether, 150 to 200 TCR beta chains were recorded as cytomegalovirus-associated. As was reported, the classifier diagnosed cytomegalovirus status with high specificity and sensitivity.

J lost 2 bases, V lost 3 bases, and 2 bases had no gene match. The CDR3 sequence is 14 residues long. Per germline, CDR1 LNHDA and CDR2 SQIVND (reference sequence). Assay used: immunoSEQ multiplex PCR; TCRdb lists only in-frame clones, some missing. The sample holds approximately 64,000 clones, approximately 90% seen once. The sample was PBMCs. The TCR sequence derives from a woman between 18 and 30 years old in good health and CMV-seronegative. V and J are TRBV19 and TRBJ2-7; 9 nucleotides agree with TRBD2. CDR3 sequence reads: CASSIAGGTYEQYF. The CDR3 region has the DNA TGTGCCAGTAGTATCGCGGGGGGGACCTACGAGCAGTACTTC.